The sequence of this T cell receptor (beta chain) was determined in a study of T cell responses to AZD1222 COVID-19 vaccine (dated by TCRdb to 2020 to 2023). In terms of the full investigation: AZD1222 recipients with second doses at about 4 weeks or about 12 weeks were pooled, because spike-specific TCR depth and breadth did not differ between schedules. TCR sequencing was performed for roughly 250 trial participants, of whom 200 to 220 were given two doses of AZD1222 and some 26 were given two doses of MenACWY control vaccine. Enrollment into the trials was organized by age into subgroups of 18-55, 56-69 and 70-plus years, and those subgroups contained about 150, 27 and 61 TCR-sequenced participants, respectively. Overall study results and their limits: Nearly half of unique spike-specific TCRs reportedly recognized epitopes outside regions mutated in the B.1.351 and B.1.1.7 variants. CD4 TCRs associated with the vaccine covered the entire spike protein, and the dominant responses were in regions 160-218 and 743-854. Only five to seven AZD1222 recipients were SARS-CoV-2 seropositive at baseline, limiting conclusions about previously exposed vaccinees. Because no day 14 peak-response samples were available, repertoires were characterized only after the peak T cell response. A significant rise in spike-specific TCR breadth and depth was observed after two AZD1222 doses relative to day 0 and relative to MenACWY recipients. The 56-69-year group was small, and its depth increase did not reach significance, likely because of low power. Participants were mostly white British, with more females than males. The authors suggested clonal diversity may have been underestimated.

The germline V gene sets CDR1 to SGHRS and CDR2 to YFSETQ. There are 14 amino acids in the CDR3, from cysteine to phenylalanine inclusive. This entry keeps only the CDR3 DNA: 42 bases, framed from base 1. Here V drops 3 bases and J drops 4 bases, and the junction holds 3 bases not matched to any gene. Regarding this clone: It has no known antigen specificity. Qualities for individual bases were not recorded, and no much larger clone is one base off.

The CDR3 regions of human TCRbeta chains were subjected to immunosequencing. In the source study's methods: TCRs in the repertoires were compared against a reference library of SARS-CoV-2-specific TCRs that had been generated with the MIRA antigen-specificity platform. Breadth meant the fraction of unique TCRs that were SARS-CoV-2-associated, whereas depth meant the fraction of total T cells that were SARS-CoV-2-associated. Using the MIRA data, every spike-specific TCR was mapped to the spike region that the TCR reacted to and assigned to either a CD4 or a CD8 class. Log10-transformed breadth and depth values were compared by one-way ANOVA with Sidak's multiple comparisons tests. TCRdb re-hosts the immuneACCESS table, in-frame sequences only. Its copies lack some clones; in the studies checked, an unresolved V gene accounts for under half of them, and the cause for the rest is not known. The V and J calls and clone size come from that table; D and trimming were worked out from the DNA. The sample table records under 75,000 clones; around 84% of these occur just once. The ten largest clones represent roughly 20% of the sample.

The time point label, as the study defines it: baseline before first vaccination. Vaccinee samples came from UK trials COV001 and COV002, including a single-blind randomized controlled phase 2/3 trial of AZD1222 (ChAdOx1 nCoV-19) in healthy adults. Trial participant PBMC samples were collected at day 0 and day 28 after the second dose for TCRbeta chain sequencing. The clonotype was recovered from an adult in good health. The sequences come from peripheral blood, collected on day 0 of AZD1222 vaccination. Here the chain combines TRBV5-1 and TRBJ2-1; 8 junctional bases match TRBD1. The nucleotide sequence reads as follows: TGCGCCAGCAGCTGGGGACAGGCTTACAATGAGCAGTTCTTC. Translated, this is CASSWGQAYNEQFF.